This T cell receptor (beta chain) appears in the sequencing data of a study of blood T cell repertoires in COVID-19. Per the original methods: Nucleated cell number was recorded as an estimate derived from reference gene primer amplification. Sequenced by immunoSEQ multiplex PCR; TCRdb stores in-frame clones only, minus some. V and J calls and clone size follow that table, whereas D and trimming were derived from the DNA. The table lists roughly 200,000 clones, about 85% of them singletons, with about a fifth in the top ten. This clone was detected only a few times. Specimen: peripheral blood. This TCR was recovered from a human donor in a cohort sampled during active COVID-19.

DNA for the CDR3: TGTGCCAGCATGAGGGGCGGGGGCACAGATACGCAGTATTTT. Translated: CASMRGGGTDTQYF. This chain connects TRBV2 to TRBJ2-3; possibly TRBD2 for D (6 bases). The CDR3 loop spans 14 amino acids. Germline V gene sequence: CDR1 SNHLY, CDR2 FYNNEI. V was clipped by 7 bases and J by 1 base, with 12 bases between them.